This TCR beta chain came from a study of blood T cell repertoires in COVID-19. Clones were sequenced by immunoSEQ multiplex PCR, and TCRdb holds only the in-frame ones, with some missing. This sample has over 70,000 clones, with approximately 88% found just once. V lost 2 bases and J 4 bases, leaving 9 bases between the germline ends. This CDR3 contains 14 residues. Germline V CDR1 and CDR2: SEHNR, FQNEAQ (reference sequence). The chain links TRBV7-9 to TRBJ1-5, with D possibly matching TRBD1 (5 bases). This clonotype originated in an elderly woman with acute or convalescent COVID-19. The source material was peripheral blood. CDR3: CASSLFGGNQPQHF. CDR3 nucleotide sequence: TGTGCCAGCAGCTTATTCGGGGGGAATCAGCCCCAGCATTTT.